These 20 T cell receptor beta chains came from one sample sequenced in a study of T cells in localized non-small cell lung cancer. The data were produced by immunoSEQ multiplex PCR, yet TCRdb's version contains in-frame clones alone and is incomplete. The data show about 60,000 clones, approximately 87% seen once. Material: peripheral blood, obtained before any cancer treatment. The receptors come from a woman aged 35 to 69 with stage I lung adenocarcinoma.

The rearrangement uses TRBV29-1 and TRBJ1-1; 9 bases are a match to TRBD1. V lost 7 bases, J lost 3 bases, and 6 bases stayed unmatched. CDR1 is SQVTM and CDR2 is ANQGSEA in the germline V gene. The CDR3 has 13 residues. CDR3 nucleotides: TGCAGCGCCGACAGGGGGACGGACACTGAAGCTTTCTTT. It codes for CSADRGTDTEAFF.

The chain is built from TRBV7-2 and TRBJ2-3; 7 positions match TRBD2. V dropped 0 bases and J dropped 2; count of bases not matched to a gene: 2. The CDR3 has 15 amino acids. From germline, CDR1 is SGHTA and CDR2 FQGNSA. Here the CDR3 DNA reads TGTGCCAGCAGCTTAGCCGGGAGGTACACAGATACGCAGTATTTT. Its translation: CASSLAGRYTDTQYF.

The chain joins TRBV2 to TRBJ2-1, with TRBD2 as a possible D gene (7 bases). Per germline, CDR1 SNHLY and CDR2 FYNNEI. The CDR3 covers 13 residues. V gave up 7 bases and J gave up 7 bases, with 14 bases separating them. CDR3 sequence: CASNGGQGNEQFF. CDR3 nucleotide sequence: TGTGCCAGCAACGGGGGGCAAGGGAATGAGCAGTTCTTC.

The V and J genes are TRBV7-3 and TRBJ2-2; possibly TRBD2 for D (6 bases). This CDR3 has 14 amino acids. Germline V lookup: CDR1 SGHTA, CDR2 FQGTGA. V was pared by 8 bases and J by 6 bases, with 16 bases between. The chain's CDR3 is CASGGVGGSGELFF. The CDR3 DNA reads TGTGCCAGCGGTGGTGTCGGGGGATCCGGGGAGCTGTTTTTT.

The chain has TRBV20-1 and TRBJ2-7; D gene unclear. The germline V gene encodes CDR1 DFQATT and CDR2 SNEGSKA (reference sequence). The CDR3 runs to 11 residues. Trimming left V 1 base short and J 6 bases short, with 7 bases between. The CDR3 loop reads CSARGSGEQYF. The CDR3 nucleotides read TGCAGTGCTAGAGGCTCGGGCGAGCAGTACTTC.

The V call is TRBV7-3, the J call TRBJ1-1, with D maybe TRBD1 (6 bases). Germline V gene data show CDR1 as SGHTA and CDR2 as FQGTGA. This CDR3 spans 14 amino acids. V lost 5 bases and J 5 bases, leaving 15 bases between the germline ends. The CDR3 coding sequence is TGTGCCAGCAGCAGCAGGGGAGGAGGGACTGAAGCTTTCTTT. Its translation is CASSSRGGGTEAFF.

The rearrangement joins TRBV19 to TRBJ1-3; no reliable D call. The CDR3 length is 14 residues. With 9 bases removed from V and 5 bases from J, the gap between germline ends came to 17 bases. Germline CDR1 and CDR2: LNHDA and SQIVND (reference sequence). The CDR3 here is CASQDHSKRNTIYF. In nucleotides, the CDR3 is TGTGCCAGCCAAGACCATTCCAAGAGAAACACCATATATTTT.

This clone was seen once. The rearrangement uses TRBV5-6 and TRBJ2-5; tentative D call: TRBD1 (6 bases). The V end lost 1 base, the J end lost 2 bases, and 9 bases lay between the germline ends. CDR3 length: 14 amino acids. Germline V gene lookup returns CDR1 SGHDT and CDR2 YYEEEE. Here the CDR3 DNA reads TGTGCCAGCAGCTTGCAGCAGGGGCAAGAGACCCAGTACTTC. It yields the protein CASSLQQGQETQYF.

This clone was seen only once. The chain uses TRBV7-8 and TRBJ1-5, with 8 bases aligning to TRBD1. CDR3 length equals 15 residues. Germline V gives CDR1 SGHVS, CDR2 FQNEAQ. The V and J ends lost 5 bases and 0 bases, in that order; junction bases with no gene match: 3. The CDR3 coding sequence is TGTGCCAGCAGCGTCGACAGGGGTAGCAATCAGCCCCAGCATTTT. Encoded protein: CASSVDRGSNQPQHF.

CDR3 sequence: CASSSGEGGVAYNEQFF. Here the CDR3 DNA reads TGTGCCAGCAGCTCAGGGGAGGGGGGAGTTGCCTACAATGAGCAGTTCTTC. The chain is built from TRBV11-3 and TRBJ2-1, with D perhaps TRBD2 (7 bases). V lost 4 bases, J lost 2 bases, and 18 bases lay in between. This CDR3 has 17 amino acids. The germline CDR1 and CDR2 sequences are SGHNT and YENEEA.

V usage is TRBV11-1 and J usage is TRBJ1-1; D uncertain. CDR1 and CDR2 from the germline V gene are SGHAT and FQDESV (reference sequence). The germline V and J ends were trimmed by 3 bases and 1 base, with 9 bases remaining between them. CDR3 length equals 14 residues. The CDR3 nucleotides are TGTGCCAGCAGCTTCGTAGAAGGGAACACTGAAGCTTTCTTT. This sequence encodes CASSFVEGNTEAFF.

In nucleotides, the CDR3 is TGTGCCGCGACCCCGCAGTACTACGAGCAGTACTTC. Residues: CAATPQYYEQYF. The chain carries TRBV30 and TRBJ2-7, with no clear D. This CDR3 spans 12 amino acids. V lost 8 bases, J lost 3 bases, and 14 bases lay in between. Looked up from germline, CDR1 is GTSNPN and CDR2 is SVGIG (reference sequence).

V usage is TRBV7-6 and J usage is TRBJ2-3; TRBD2 agrees at 9 bases. Trimming cost V 1 base and J 5 bases; bases outside gene matches: 7. Germline loops: CDR1 SGHVS, CDR2 FNYEAQ. The CDR3 spans 16 residues. CDR3 sequence (DNA): TGTGCCAGCAGCTTAGGGACTAGCGCTCGGGGAGATACGCAGTATTTT. It specifies CASSLGTSARGDTQYF.

The V call is TRBV5-1, the J call TRBJ1-2; 12 nucleotides align to TRBD1. V shed 0 bases and J 4 bases; nucleotides not matched to a gene: 1. Per germline, CDR1 SGHRS and CDR2 YFSETQ. The CDR3 is 15 residues long. CDR3 sequence reads: CASSLEGQGAYGYTF. The CDR3 DNA reads as TGCGCCAGCAGCTTGGAGGGACAGGGGGCCTATGGCTACACCTTC.

This chain links TRBV19 with TRBJ1-2; 9 bases fit TRBD1. CDR1 is LNHDA, CDR2 SQIVND, per germline (reference sequence). Trimming at V came to 6 bases and at J to 7 bases, leaving 12 bases not matched to a gene. The CDR3 runs 15 residues. The CDR3 here is CASRLWDREVAGYTF. The CDR3 DNA reads as TGTGCCAGTAGGTTATGGGACAGGGAAGTGGCTGGCTACACCTTC.

This sequence joins TRBV5-6 and TRBJ2-5; no reliable D call. Germline assignment: CDR1 SGHDT and CDR2 YYEEEE. This CDR3 has 12 residues. The ends were cut back, 4 bases at V and 5 bases at J, with 9 bases in the middle. The CDR3, as DNA: TGTGCCAGCAGCCCCCCCGGGGAGACCCAGTACTTC. It specifies CASSPPGETQYF.

This chain connects TRBV6-5 to TRBJ1-1; 7 nucleotides align to TRBD1. Germline V gene data show CDR1 as MNHEY and CDR2 as SVGAGI. This CDR3 is built from 13 residues. V was pared by 8 bases and J by 5 bases, with 8 bases of the junction left unmatched. This chain's CDR3 is CASCTGVETEAFF. In DNA, the CDR3 is TGTGCCAGCTGTACAGGGGTTGAGACTGAAGCTTTCTTT.

This clone appeared a single time. The chain links TRBV7-3 to TRBJ2-7, with 9 bases that match TRBD2. With 4 bases clipped from V and 3 bases from J, the junction kept 7 bases outside the gene matches. CDR3 length equals 15 residues. Germline V gives CDR1 SGHTA, CDR2 FQGTGA. For the CDR3, the DNA is TGTGCCAGCAGCTCGCCGGGACTAGCCCTCTACGAGCAGTACTTC. Its protein is CASSSPGLALYEQYF.

This clone was seen just once. The J gene is TRBJ1-6, the V gene TRBV7-6; TRBD1 is a possible D gene (5 bases). Germline V gene lookup returns CDR1 SGHVS and CDR2 FNYEAQ. CDR3 size: 16 residues. V was pared by 5 bases and J by 6 bases, with 17 bases between. The CDR3 spells CASSTHPGRPNSPLHF. As DNA, the CDR3 is TGTGCCAGCAGCACCCACCCGGGACGTCCTAATTCACCCCTCCACTTT.

The genes are TRBV7-9 and TRBJ2-5; D not certain. This CDR3 is built from 14 residues. In germline, CDR1 is SEHNR, CDR2 FQNEAQ (reference sequence). With 4 bases removed from V and 0 bases from J, the gap between germline ends came to 9 bases. The CDR3 here is CASSSRLDQETQYF. CDR3 DNA: TGTGCCAGCAGCTCGCGACTGGACCAAGAGACCCAGTACTTC.